A selection of T cell receptor beta chains follows, all from one sample in a study of shared clonotypes between healthy human individuals. The table came from immunoSEQ multiplex PCR; TCRdb's copy has only in-frame clones and leaves some out. The table includes millions of clones, approximately 95% detected once. The sample comprised naive CD4+ T cells sorted from blood. These TCRs come from a man younger than 35 in good health. The CDR3 runs from the conserved cysteine through the conserved F or W. The D gene is left open where the match is weak. Size is stated for part of the rows, as once, few or many counts, or as a class when the clone is expanded.

j_call d_call clone_size v_call cdr3_aa cdr3_nt
TRBJ2-7 TRBD1 NA TRBV28 CASSPPGQGVPNEQYF TGTGCCAGCAGTCCTCCGGGACAGGGGGTTCCTAACGAGCAGTACTTC
TRBJ2-1 NA NA TRBV7-4 CASSLRANLRDEQFF TGTGCCAGCAGCTTAAGGGCCAACTTAAGGGATGAGCAGTTCTTC
TRBJ2-7 NA many TRBV5-4 CASSLLSGVLYEQYF TGTGCCAGCAGCTTGTTGAGTGGGGTACTCTACGAGCAGTACTTC
TRBJ1-2 NA NA TRBV7-9 CASSYTWGDGYTF TGTGCCAGCAGCTACACTTGGGGGGATGGCTACACCTTC
TRBJ1-1 TRBD1 once TRBV27 CASSFQGATTEAFF TGTGCCAGCAGTTTCCAGGGGGCGACGACTGAAGCTTTCTTT
TRBJ2-1 TRBD1 NA TRBV4-1 CASSQFGGRDRGVYNEQFF TGCGCCAGCAGCCAATTTGGGGGGCGGGACAGGGGAGTCTACAATGAGCAGTTCTTC
TRBJ1-1 TRBD1 NA TRBV28 CASSAGQGVTEAFF TGTGCCAGCAGTGCGGGACAGGGGGTAACTGAAGCTTTCTTT
TRBJ1-5 NA once TRBV30 CAWSVPRADQPQHF TGTGCCTGGAGTGTACCCAGGGCCGATCAGCCCCAGCATTTT
TRBJ1-4 NA NA TRBV30 CAWSVLRGGNEKLFF TGTGCCTGGAGTGTACTTAGGGGGGGTAATGAAAAACTGTTTTTT
TRBJ2-7 TRBD1 NA TRBV7-2 CASSLAGTGEIWQYF TGTGCCAGCAGCTTAGCAGGGACAGGGGAAATCTGGCAGTACTTC
TRBJ2-4 TRBD2 once TRBV9 CASSVVSGGAKNIQYF TGTGCCAGCAGCGTAGTTAGCGGGGGAGCCAAAAACATTCAGTACTTC
TRBJ1-2 NA NA TRBV4-2 CASSQAGGGYTF TGTGCCAGCAGCCAAGCCGGTGGTGGCTACACCTTC
TRBJ2-7 TRBD2 NA TRBV18 CASSKAGGPNEQYF TGTGCCAGCTCCAAAGCGGGGGGGCCGAACGAGCAGTACTTC
TRBJ2-1 TRBD2 NA TRBV7-9 CASSLKISGGPASYNEQFF TGTGCCAGCAGCTTAAAAATTAGCGGGGGCCCCGCCTCCTACAATGAGCAGTTCTTC
TRBJ2-3 TRBD2 NA TRBV11-2 CASSAGLAGLLSTDTQYF TGTGCCAGCAGCGCGGGACTAGCGGGGCTGTTGTCTACAGATACGCAGTATTTT
TRBJ2-5 NA NA TRBV18 CASSSRQVGETQYF TGTGCCAGCTCATCCCGACAGGTCGGAGAGACCCAGTACTTC
TRBJ2-3 TRBD2 NA TRBV10-1 CASREREDHDTQYF TGCGCCAGCAGAGAGCGGGAGGATCATGATACGCAGTATTTT
TRBJ1-1 NA NA TRBV30 CAWSVKGVNTEAFF TGTGCCTGGAGTGTAAAGGGGGTTAACACTGAAGCTTTCTTT
TRBJ2-7 NA NA TRBV18 CASSPSGGEWEQYF TGTGCCAGCTCACCGTCAGGGGGGGAATGGGAGCAGTACTTC
TRBJ2-7 NA NA TRBV18 CASSLGILDQTHEQYF TGTGCCAGCTCACTGGGCATTTTAGATCAGACCCACGAGCAGTACTTC
TRBJ2-1 TRBD1 NA TRBV6-1 CASSGQGGYNEQFF TGTGCCAGCAGCGGACAGGGAGGCTACAATGAGCAGTTCTTC
TRBJ2-1 TRBD2 NA TRBV6-5 CASRLDVGGNNEQFF TGTGCCAGCAGGCTTGATGTGGGGGGGAATAATGAGCAGTTCTTC
TRBJ2-4 NA once TRBV11-2 CASSSYRDAKNIQYF TGTGCCAGCAGCTCCTACAGGGATGCCAAAAACATTCAGTACTTC
TRBJ2-6 NA NA TRBV7-8 CASSLLAGANVLTF TGTGCCAGCAGCTTATTGGCTGGGGCCAACGTCCTGACTTTC
TRBJ1-5 NA NA TRBV4-3 CASSQRFRDSNQPQHF TGCGCCAGCAGCCAAAGGTTCCGGGACAGCAATCAGCCCCAGCATTTT
TRBJ1-2 NA once TRBV5-1 CASSLGGLGYGYTF TGCGCCAGCAGCTTGGGCGGGTTGGGCTATGGCTACACCTTC
TRBJ1-5 NA NA TRBV4-1 CASSQAPRDGLRKPQHF TGCGCCAGCAGCCAAGCGCCACGGGACGGCCTGAGGAAGCCCCAGCATTTT
TRBJ2-1 TRBD2 NA TRBV6-5 CASSYSAGTIDNEQFF TGTGCCAGCAGTTACTCAGCGGGGACTATAGACAATGAGCAGTTCTTC
TRBJ2-3 NA NA TRBV11-2 CASSSDRLKDTQYF TGTGCCAGCAGCTCAGACAGGTTGAAAGATACGCAGTATTTT
TRBJ1-5 NA once TRBV28 CASSFPDLGHQPQHF TGTGCCAGCAGTTTCCCGGACCTTGGGCATCAGCCCCAGCATTTT
TRBJ1-4 NA NA TRBV10-1 CASSVGTVPEKLFF TGCGCCAGCAGTGTCGGGACTGTCCCTGAAAAACTGTTTTTT
TRBJ2-5 TRBD2 NA TRBV4-1 CASRADPSGSFETQYF TGCGCCAGCAGGGCCGACCCTAGCGGGAGTTTTGAGACCCAGTACTTC
TRBJ1-4 NA NA TRBV7-2 CASSSRNEKLFF TGTGCCAGCAGCTCCCGAAATGAAAAACTGTTTTTT
TRBJ1-1 TRBD1 NA TRBV30 CAWSADRLNTEAFF TGTGCCTGGAGTGCGGACAGGTTGAACACTGAAGCTTTCTTT
TRBJ2-7 NA once TRBV7-9 CASSLDWLEQYF TGTGCCAGCAGCTTAGACTGGCTGGAGCAGTACTTC
TRBJ2-3 NA NA TRBV7-3 CASSYWGLDTQYF TGTGCCAGCTCCTATTGGGGGTTAGATACGCAGTATTTT
TRBJ2-3 TRBD1 NA TRBV6-1 CASSADRARDTQYF TGTGCCAGCAGCGCCGACAGGGCCCGAGATACGCAGTATTTT
TRBJ2-5 NA NA TRBV7-2 CASSLWSSQETQYF TGTGCCAGCAGCTTATGGAGTAGCCAAGAGACCCAGTACTTC
TRBJ2-7 NA NA TRBV12-2 CARKGLYEQYF TGTGCAAGGAAAGGGCTTTACGAGCAGTACTTC
TRBJ2-5 NA NA TRBV6-5 CASSPSGGVETQYF TGTGCCAGCAGTCCCTCTGGGGGTGTGGAGACCCAGTACTTC
TRBJ1-2 TRBD1 NA TRBV5-1 CASSLGVGRGLPSNYGYTF TGCGCCAGCAGCCTTGGGGTGGGCAGGGGGTTACCGTCTAACTATGGCTACACCTTC
TRBJ1-6 NA NA TRBV6-5 CASSPLVGAIEALHF TGTGCCAGCAGTCCCCTGGTGGGGGCGATCGAAGCCCTCCACTTT
TRBJ2-3 NA NA TRBV14 CASSRNLSPTDTQYF TGTGCCAGCAGCCGGAACTTATCTCCCACAGATACGCAGTATTTT
TRBJ1-5 TRBD1 NA TRBV28 CASSPRKGAHFNQPQHF TGTGCCAGCAGCCCTCGGAAGGGGGCGCATTTCAATCAGCCCCAGCATTTT
TRBJ1-2 NA NA TRBV4-1 CASSLPGDMTGGYTF TGCGCCAGCAGCCTTCCCGGAGATATGACCGGTGGCTACACCTTC
TRBJ2-3 TRBD2 NA TRBV30 CAWRQAGATDTQYF TGTGCCTGGAGGCAAGCGGGGGCCACAGATACGCAGTATTTT
TRBJ2-5 NA NA TRBV30 CAWDSHRGTETQYF TGTGCCTGGGACAGCCACCGGGGTACCGAGACCCAGTACTTC
TRBJ2-7 TRBD1 NA TRBV23-1 CASSHKDRMSSYEQYF TGCGCCAGCAGTCATAAGGACAGGATGAGCTCCTACGAGCAGTACTTC
TRBJ2-3 NA NA TRBV6-1 CASSESTGGTTQYF TGTGCCAGCAGTGAATCTACGGGCGGGACGACGCAGTATTTT
TRBJ1-1 NA NA TRBV6-5 CASSNRGGAYTEAFF TGTGCCAGCAGCAATCGCGGGGGGGCCTACACTGAAGCTTTCTTT
TRBJ2-5 NA NA TRBV10-3 CAISESGTKETQYF TGTGCCATCAGTGAGTCGGGAACGAAAGAGACCCAGTACTTC
TRBJ1-2 NA NA TRBV11-2 CASTPFQGLDGYTF TGTGCCAGCACCCCGTTCCAGGGGCTAGATGGCTACACCTTC
TRBJ2-7 NA NA TRBV6-5 CASIRSDGGTYEQYF TGTGCCAGCATTCGATCCGACGGCGGAACCTACGAGCAGTACTTC
TRBJ1-4 NA NA TRBV9 CASSVEGTYNEKLFF TGTGCCAGCAGCGTAGAAGGGACTTATAATGAAAAACTGTTTTTT
TRBJ1-6 NA NA TRBV18 CASSQGQGSPLHF TGTGCCAGCTCACAGGGGCAAGGTTCACCCCTCCACTTT
TRBJ2-3 TRBD2 NA TRBV5-4 CASSLGRLAGEWDTQYF TGTGCCAGCAGCTTGGGCAGACTAGCGGGAGAATGGGATACGCAGTATTTT
TRBJ1-5 NA NA TRBV7-2 CASSSGLSNQPQHF TGTGCCAGCAGCTCGGGACTCAGTAATCAGCCCCAGCATTTT